The 22 T cell receptor beta chains below come from one sample, sequenced in a study of blood T cells in healthy people across ages. Sample-barcoded 5' priming and a J-beta primer mix drove a second PCR of roughly 6 to 12 cycles. TCRdb itself ran the 5' RACE reads through MiXCR, one entry per CDR3 protein. The data show some 1.6 million distinct CDR3 sequences, roughly 32% seen once. The sample was blood. All receptors come from a woman aged 25 to 39 in good health.

There are a few counts of this clonotype. This rearrangement joins TRBV3-1 to TRBJ1-5; D gene ambiguous. Germline CDR1 LGHDT, CDR2 YNNKEL (reference sequence). V was clipped by 3 bases and J by 9 bases, with 9 bases between them. The CDR3 is made up of 12 amino acids. The DNA for the CDR3 is TGTGCCAGCAGCCAGGTTTACGGGCCCCAGCATTTT. Protein: CASSQVYGPQHF.

This chain joins TRBV9 and TRBJ2-7; 8 positions agree with TRBD2. This CDR3 spans 13 amino acids. Trimming removed 7 bases from V and 2 bases from J; junction bases left unmatched: 5. Germline assignment: CDR1 SGDLS and CDR2 YYNGEE. In nucleotides, the CDR3 is TGTGCCAGCGGGGGGACTAGAGCCTACGAGCAGTACTTC. Amino acids: CASGGTRAYEQYF. The complete variable domain, with remaining parts taken from reference TRBV9 and TRBJ2-7, reads DSGVTQTPKHLITATGQRVTLRCSPRSGDLSVYWYQQSLDQGLQFLIQYYNGEERAKGNILERFSAQQFPDLHSELNLSSLELGDSALYFCASGGTRAYEQYFGPGTRLTVT.

This clonotype was counted only a few times. The V and J genes are TRBV6-5 and TRBJ2-5; TRBD2 matches at 7 bases. Germline CDR1 reads MNHEY; CDR2 reads SVGAGI. The length of the CDR3 is 16 residues. V gave up 6 bases and J gave up 5 bases; unmatched junction bases: 15. The CDR3 DNA is TGTGCCAGCAGCCTGGGGGGGTTAGCGGGCCGCGAGACCCAGTACTTC. Encoded protein: CASSLGGLAGRETQYF.

With respect to this clonotype: Compared with germline, one end of the junction differs, possibly owing to a read error. The chain is built from TRBV27 and TRBJ2-3; D call uncertain. Germline V gene data show CDR1 as MNHEY and CDR2 as SMNVEV (reference sequence). The CDR3 totals 18 residues. The CDR3 here is CANSLIPGSLTGTDTQYF. The CDR3 DNA is TGTGCCAACAGTTTAATACCCGGTAGCTTAACCGGAACAGATACGCAGTATTTT.

This clonotype has a count of ten or more. The chain couples TRBV7-7 to TRBJ2-5, with 12 bases matching TRBD2. V was clipped by 1 base and J by 1 base; unmatched bases: 1. Per germline, CDR1 SSHAT and CDR2 FNYEAQ (reference sequence). CDR3 size: 16 residues. CDR3 sequence (DNA): TGTGCCAGCAGCTTAGGACTAGCGGGGGTCCAAGAGACCCAGTACTTC. It is translated as CASSLGLAGVQETQYF.

The gene calls are TRBV3-1 and TRBJ2-5; D not resolved. With 4 bases removed from V and 1 base from J, the gap between germline ends came to 16 bases. This CDR3 spans 16 amino acids. The V gene's germline CDR1 is LGHDT and CDR2 YNNKEL (reference sequence). CDR3 sequence (DNA): TGTGCCAGCAGCCCAAATCGCGACCCGTCCCAAGAGACCCAGTACTTC. Amino acids: CASSPNRDPSQETQYF.

This clonotype appeared a few times. One junction end disagrees with the germline gene, perhaps due to a read error. The chain is built from TRBV18 and TRBJ2-5; D not certain. CDR1 and CDR2 (germline): KGHSH, LQKENI. CDR3 length: 12 residues. CDR3 DNA: TGTGCCGGCTCCCTGTACCAAGAGACCCAGTACTTC. It translates to CAGSLYQETQYF. Complete variable domain (other parts from reference TRBV18 and TRBJ2-5): NAGVMQNPRHLVRRRGQEARLRCSPMKGHSHVYWYRQLPEEGLKFMVYLQKENIIDESGMPKERFSAEFPKEGPSILRIQQVVRGDSAAYFCAGSLYQETQYFGPGTRLLVL.

The rearrangement links TRBV15 to TRBJ2-5, with D possibly TRBD1 on 5 matching bases. V lost 6 bases, J lost 5 bases, and 7 bases lay in between. The length of the CDR3 is 11 residues. CDR1 LNHNV and CDR2 YYDKDF come from the germline V gene (reference sequence). The CDR3 is CATRKGETQYF. The CDR3 bases are TGTGCCACCAGAAAGGGGGAGACCCAGTACTTC. Complete variable domain (other parts from reference TRBV15 and TRBJ2-5): DAMVIQNPRYQVTQFGKPVTLSCSQTLNHNVMYWYQQKSSQAPKLLFHYYDKDFNNEADTPDNFQSRRPNTSFCFLDIRSPGLGDTAMYLCATRKGETQYFGPGTRLLVL.

This clonotype was detected a few times. The chain joins TRBV4-1 to TRBJ2-1; 9 nucleotides agree with TRBD2. The germline V gene has CDR1 MGHRA and CDR2 YSYEKL. The CDR3 length is 16 residues. V dropped 1 base and J dropped 7; count of bases not matched to a gene: 8. The CDR3 loop reads CASSQALERGVNEQFF. Written as DNA, the CDR3 is TGCGCCAGCAGCCAAGCGCTCGAGCGGGGGGTAAATGAGCAGTTCTTC.

This chain uses TRBV12-3 or TRBV12-4 with TRBJ2-3; D not certain. This CDR3 contains 15 residues. With 0 bases removed from V and 4 bases from J, the gap between germline ends came to 11 bases. Here the CDR3 reads CASSLAPGKADTQYF. CDR3 bases: TGTGCCAGCAGTTTAGCGCCCGGCAAAGCAGATACGCAGTATTTT.

V is TRBV6-2 or TRBV6-3 and J is TRBJ1-2; 8 bases agree with TRBD1. The germline gives CDR1 MNHEY, CDR2 SVGEGT. The CDR3 has 16 residues. Germline trimming cut 6 bases from V and 4 bases from J; bases unmatched to any gene: 13. The chain's CDR3 is CASRPLGTGAPYGYTF. The CDR3 DNA reads TGTGCCAGCAGGCCATTGGGGACAGGAGCACCCTATGGCTACACCTTC.

This clonotype was counted ten times or more. The chain uses TRBV5-1 and TRBJ2-7; TRBD1 aligns across 11 bases. Germline-derived CDR1 and CDR2 are SGHRS and YFSETQ. This CDR3 has 15 amino acids. Trimming cost V 4 bases and J 3 bases; bases outside gene matches: 6. This chain's CDR3 is CASSPRTGGVYEQYF. The DNA for the CDR3 is TGCGCCAGCAGCCCTCGGACAGGGGGCGTCTACGAGCAGTACTTC.

This clonotype turned up a few times. The V gene is TRBV9, the J gene TRBJ2-1; TRBD2 aligns across 8 bases. In germline, CDR1 is SGDLS, CDR2 YYNGEE. The length of the CDR3 is 11 residues. V gave up 3 bases and J gave up 14 bases; unmatched junction bases: 4. The CDR3 DNA sequence: TGTGCCAGCAGCGGGACTAGCCAGAAGTTCTTC. Its translation: CASSGTSQKFF.

This rearrangement joins TRBV11-3 to TRBJ2-2, with TRBD2 matching 10 bases. V lost 5 bases and J lost 6; bases outside the gene matches: 12. The CDR3 has 17 amino acids. The V gene's germline CDR1 is SGHNT and CDR2 YENEEA. The CDR3 DNA is TGTGCCAGCAGCAACCAGGTAGCGGGAGGACGACCCGGGGAGCTGTTTTTT. It specifies CASSNQVAGGRPGELFF.

Remarks on this clonotype: Germline and junction disagree at one end, which may indicate a read error. The rearrangement joins TRBV4-2 to TRBJ1-2; possibly TRBD1 for D (5 bases). Germline V gene sequence: CDR1 LGHNA, CDR2 YNFKEQ. The CDR3 has 14 residues. The CDR3 DNA reads as TGTGTCAGCAGCCAAGTAGGGGACTCTAATGGCTACACCTTC. Protein: CVSSQVGDSNGYTF.

Only one count was recorded for this clonotype. The V gene is TRBV27, the J gene TRBJ1-5; D gene uncertain. The germline CDR1 and CDR2 sequences are MNHEY and SMNVEV (reference sequence). The CDR3 consists of 14 residues. The germline V and J ends were trimmed by 4 bases and 0 bases, with 7 bases remaining between them. Written as DNA, the CDR3 is TGTGCCAGCAGTTCGTCATTTAGCAATCAGCCCCAGCATTTT. This encodes CASSSSFSNQPQHF.

The CDR3 reads CASSLGLASRDTQYF. CDR3 bases: TGTGCCAGCAGCTTAGGACTAGCAAGTCGCGATACGCAGTATTTT. The V call is TRBV7-2, the J call TRBJ2-3; TRBD2 aligns across 7 bases. The CDR3 length is 15 residues. From germline, CDR1 is SGHTA and CDR2 FQGNSA. The junction had 7 bases not matched to a gene; V was cut back by 1 base and J by 6 bases. Filled out from reference TRBV7-2 and TRBJ2-3, the complete variable domain reads GAGVSQSPSNKVTEKGKDVELRCDPISGHTALYWYRQSLGQGLEFLIYFQGNSAPDKSGLPSDRFSAERTGGSVSTLTIQRTQQEDSAVYLCASSLGLASRDTQYFGPGTRLTVL.

This clonotype was counted a few times. The chain is built from TRBV27 and TRBJ2-5; the match to TRBD2 covers 9 bases. J was trimmed by 4 bases and V by 5 bases; bases with no gene match: 11. The CDR3 is made up of 16 amino acids. Germline CDR1 is MNHEY and CDR2 is SMNVEV (reference sequence). CDR3 nucleotide sequence: TGTGCCAGCAGTCCGGCCGGGGGGCGGGAGGGAGAGACCCAGTACTTC. Translating gives CASSPAGGREGETQYF.

J is TRBJ2-6 and V is TRBV6-1, with D possibly TRBD2 on 5 matching bases. Germline assignment: CDR1 MNHNS and CDR2 SASEGT. The length of the CDR3 is 16 residues. Trimming stripped 1 base from V and 4 bases from J, with 11 bases between. The chain's CDR3 is CASSEGLRAGANVLTF. CDR3 nucleotide sequence: TGTGCCAGCAGTGAAGGGTTGAGGGCCGGGGCCAACGTCCTGACTTTC.

This clonotype showed up many times. The junction shows a germline mismatch at one end, possibly a read error. The chain is built from TRBV5-1 and TRBJ1-1; no clear D. This CDR3 is built from 13 residues. CDR1 and CDR2 (germline): SGHRS, YFSETQ. Here the CDR3 DNA reads TGTGCCAGCAGTTTAGCGCAGAACACTGAAGCTTTCTTT. Translated, it gives CASSLAQNTEAFF.

In this sample, this clonotype turned up a few times. This chain joins TRBV20-1 and TRBJ2-1; 13 bases agree with TRBD2. Germline V CDR1 and CDR2: DFQATT, SNEGSKA (reference sequence). This CDR3 is 16 amino acids long. J was trimmed by 4 bases and V by 2 bases; bases with no gene match: 5. As DNA, the CDR3 is TGCAGTGCTAGATGGGTGACTAGCGGGAGGTACAATGAGCAGTTCTTC. This sequence encodes CSARWVTSGRYNEQFF.

Worth noting for this clonotype: A much more abundant neighbour one base away suggests this may be a read error. CDR3 DNA: TGCAGCGTCGAGAGGGTCGCTAGACCGTACAATGAGCAGTGCTTC. Amino acid sequence: CSVERVARPYNEQCF. The genes are TRBV29-1 and TRBJ2-1; D might be TRBD2 (5 bases). The CDR3 extends over 15 amino acids. The germline V gene has CDR1 SQVTM and CDR2 ANQGSEA.